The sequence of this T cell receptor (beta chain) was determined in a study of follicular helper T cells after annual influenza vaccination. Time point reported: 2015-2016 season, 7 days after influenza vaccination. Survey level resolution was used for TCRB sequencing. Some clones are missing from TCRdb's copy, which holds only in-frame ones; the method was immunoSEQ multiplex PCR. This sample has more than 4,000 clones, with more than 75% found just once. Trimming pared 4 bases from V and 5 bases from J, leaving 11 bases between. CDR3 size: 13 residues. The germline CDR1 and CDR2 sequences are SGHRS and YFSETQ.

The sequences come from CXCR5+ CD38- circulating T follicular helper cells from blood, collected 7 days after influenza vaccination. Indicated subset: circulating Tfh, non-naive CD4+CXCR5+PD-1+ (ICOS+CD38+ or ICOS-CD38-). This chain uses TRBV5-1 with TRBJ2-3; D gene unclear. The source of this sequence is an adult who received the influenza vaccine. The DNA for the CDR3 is TGCGCCAGCAGCCTTAGGACGGGAGATACGCAGTATTTT. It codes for CASSLRTGDTQYF.